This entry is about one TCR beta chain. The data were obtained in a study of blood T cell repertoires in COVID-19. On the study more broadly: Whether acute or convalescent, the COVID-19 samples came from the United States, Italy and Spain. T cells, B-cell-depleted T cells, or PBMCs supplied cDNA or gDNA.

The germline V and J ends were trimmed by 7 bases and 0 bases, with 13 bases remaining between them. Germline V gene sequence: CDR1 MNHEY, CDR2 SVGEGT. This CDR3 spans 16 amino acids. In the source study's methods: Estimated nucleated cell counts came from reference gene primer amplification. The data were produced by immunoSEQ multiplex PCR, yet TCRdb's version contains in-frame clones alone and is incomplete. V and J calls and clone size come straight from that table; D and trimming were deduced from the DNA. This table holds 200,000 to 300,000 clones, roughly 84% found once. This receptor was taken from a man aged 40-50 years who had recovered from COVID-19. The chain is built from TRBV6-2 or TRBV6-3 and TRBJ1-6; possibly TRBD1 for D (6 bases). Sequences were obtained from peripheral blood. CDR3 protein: CASIPGHSSYNSPLHF. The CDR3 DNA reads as TGTGCCAGCATCCCGGGACATAGCTCCTATAATTCACCCCTCCACTTT.